The rows below give T cell receptor beta chains drawn from one sample of a study of CD8 T cells in ankylosing spondylitis. TCRdb reanalysed the 5' RACE reads using MiXCR and keeps one entry per CDR3 protein. Among over 700,000 distinct CDR3 sequences listed, around 17% were seen once. Material for sequencing was blood, either unsorted or a sorted T cell fraction (not recorded which). The receptors were gathered from a male donor with ankylosing spondylitis. The CDR3 runs from the conserved cysteine through the conserved F or W. A D gene is named only where the DNA matches it firmly. A row's size may be missing; if present it is once, few, many or a size class.

>NA|few|TRBV29-1|TRBJ1-2
CSVVGTWGYTF
TGCAGCGTTGTGGGGACCTGGGGCTACACCTTC
>NA|NA|TRBV5-5|TRBJ2-1
CASSLDPGPHNEQFF
TGTGCCAGCAGCTTGGACCCGGGACCTCACAATGAGCAGTTCTTC
>NA|few|TRBV27|TRBJ2-7
CASTDGYEQYF
TGTGCCAGCACGGACGGGTACGAGCAGTACTTC
>NA|NA|TRBV6-2/TRBV6-3|TRBJ2-1
CASTNREPYNEQFF
TGTGCCAGCACTAACAGGGAACCCTACAATGAGCAGTTCTTC
>NA|NA|TRBV20-1|TRBJ2-2
CSARIAGTGSGELFF
TGCAGTGCTAGAATCGCGGGGACGGGCTCCGGGGAGCTGTTTTTT
>NA|NA|TRBV7-9|TRBJ1-4
CASSWTGGKVNEKLFF
TGTGCCAGCAGCTGGACGGGGGGCAAAGTCAATGAAAAACTGTTTTTT
>NA|few|TRBV27|TRBJ2-1
CASSWGVAGAYNEQFF
TGTGCCAGCAGTTGGGGGGTGGCAGGAGCCTACAATGAGCAGTTCTTC
>NA|many|TRBV20-1|TRBJ2-7
CSASPTEGPNYEQYF
TGCAGTGCTAGTCCTACTGAGGGTCCGAACTACGAGCAGTACTTC
>TRBD1|many|TRBV4-1|TRBJ1-6
CASSQGDRVYNSPLHF
TGCGCCAGCAGCCAGGGGGACAGGGTATATAATTCACCCCTCCACTTT
>TRBD2|NA|TRBV12-3/TRBV12-4|TRBJ2-3
CASSSGSRGGSLPITQYF
TGTGCCAGCAGTTCCGGCTCGCGGGGCGGGAGCCTCCCTATCACGCAGTATTTT
>NA|NA|TRBV27|TRBJ1-5
CASSLGGRSPNQPQHF
TGTGCCAGCAGTTTAGGAGGCAGGTCCCCCAATCAGCCCCAGCATTTT
>TRBD2|NA|TRBV27|TRBJ2-1
CASARLAGGDEQFF
TGTGCCAGCGCTCGACTAGCGGGAGGGGATGAGCAGTTCTTC
>NA|NA|TRBV24-1|TRBJ1-2
CATSDSGADYGYTF
TGTGCCACCAGTGATTCCGGCGCGGACTATGGCTACACCTTC
>NA|NA|TRBV4-1|TRBJ1-1
CASSLRTVTWNTEAFF
TGCGCCAGCAGCCTTCGGACAGTGACCTGGAACACTGAAGCTTTCTTT
>TRBD2|NA|TRBV11-2|TRBJ2-5
CASSSWTSGDQETQYF
TGTGCCAGCAGCTCATGGACTAGCGGGGACCAAGAGACCCAGTACTTC
>NA|many|TRBV12-3/TRBV12-4|TRBJ2-3
CASKMEGWPPDTQYF
TGTGCCAGTAAGATGGAGGGGTGGCCCCCCGATACGCAGTATTTT
>NA|NA|TRBV20-1|TRBJ2-3
CSATGGDYNTQYF
TGCAGTGCCACGGGTGGAGATTATAATACGCAGTATTTT
>NA|NA|TRBV6-5|TRBJ2-7
CASSYSPQGSYEQYF
TGTGCCAGCAGTTACTCACCTCAGGGGTCCTACGAGCAGTACTTC
>NA|NA|TRBV3-1|TRBJ2-5
CASSQTVQETQYF
TGTGCCAGCAGCCAGACAGTCCAAGAGACCCAGTACTTC
>NA|few|TRBV7-2|TRBJ2-1
CASSLAQGNEQFF
TGTGCCAGCAGCTTAGCGCAAGGGAATGAGCAGTTCTTC
>TRBD1|few|TRBV24-1|TRBJ2-1
CATRQGADNEQFF
TGTGCCACCCGACAGGGGGCCGACAATGAGCAGTTCTTC
>NA|few|TRBV18|TRBJ2-3
CASSSGIDTDTQYF
TGTGCCAGCTCTAGCGGAATAGACACAGATACGCAGTATTTT